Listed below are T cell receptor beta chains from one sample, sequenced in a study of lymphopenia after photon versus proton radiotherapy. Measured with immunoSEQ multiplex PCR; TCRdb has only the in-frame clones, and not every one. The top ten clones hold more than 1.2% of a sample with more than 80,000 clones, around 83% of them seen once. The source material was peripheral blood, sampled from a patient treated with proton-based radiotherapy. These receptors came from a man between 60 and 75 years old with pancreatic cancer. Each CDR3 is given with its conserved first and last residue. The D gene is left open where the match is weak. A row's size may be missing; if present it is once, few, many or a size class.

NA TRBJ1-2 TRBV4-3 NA CASSQDTGRNYGYTF TGCGCCAGCAGCCAAGACACGGGCAGAAACTATGGCTACACCTTC
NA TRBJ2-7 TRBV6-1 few CASRLLTGYEQYF TGTGCCAGCAGGCTACTGACTGGCTACGAGCAGTACTTC
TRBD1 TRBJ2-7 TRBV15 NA CATSREATGGIFDEQYF TGTGCCACCAGCAGAGAAGCGACAGGGGGTATATTCGACGAGCAGTACTTC
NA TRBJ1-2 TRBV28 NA CASSLTHGYTF TGTGCCAGCAGTTTGACACATGGCTACACCTTC
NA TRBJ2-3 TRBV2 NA CASRKGGQITDTQYF TGTGCCAGCAGGAAGGGGGGTCAGATCACAGATACGCAGTATTTT
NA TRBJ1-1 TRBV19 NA CASTTDRHWTEAFF TGTGCCAGTACCACCGACAGACATTGGACTGAAGCTTTCTTT
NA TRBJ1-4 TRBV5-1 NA CASSLVGEKLFF TGCGCCAGCAGCTTGGTTGGGGAAAAACTGTTTTTT
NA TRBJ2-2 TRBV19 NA CASSIGHDTGELFF TGTGCCAGTAGTATAGGGCACGACACCGGGGAGCTGTTTTTT
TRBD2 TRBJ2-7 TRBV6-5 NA CASSSSGLASVEQYF TGTGCCAGCAGTTCCTCGGGACTAGCGTCCGTCGAGCAGTACTTC
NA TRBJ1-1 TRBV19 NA CASGVFEGSEAFF TGTGCCAGTGGGGTTTTTGAGGGATCTGAAGCTTTCTTT
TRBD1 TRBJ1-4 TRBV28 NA CASSSRGTGVANEKLFF TGTGCCAGCAGTTCCCGAGGGACAGGGGTGGCTAATGAAAAACTGTTTTTT
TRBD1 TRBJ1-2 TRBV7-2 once CASSFPGGVNYGYTF TGTGCCAGCAGCTTCCCAGGGGGCGTTAACTATGGCTACACCTTC
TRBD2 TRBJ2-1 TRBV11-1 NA CASSLAISGSSYNEQFF TGTGCCAGCAGCTTAGCGATAAGCGGGAGCTCCTACAATGAGCAGTTCTTC
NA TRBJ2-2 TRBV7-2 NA CASSTGGGQNTGELFF TGTGCCAGCAGCACAGGGGGGGGACAGAACACCGGGGAGCTGTTTTTT
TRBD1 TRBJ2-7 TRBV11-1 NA CASSSGQGRANYEQYF TGTGCCAGCAGCTCAGGACAGGGCAGGGCGAACTACGAGCAGTACTTC
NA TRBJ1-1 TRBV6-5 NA CASSYSISLGTEAFF TGTGCCAGCAGTTACTCGATTTCCCTAGGGACTGAAGCTTTCTTT
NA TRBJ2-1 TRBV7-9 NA CASSVRPIDEQFF TGTGCCAGCAGCGTGCGGCCAATCGATGAGCAGTTCTTC
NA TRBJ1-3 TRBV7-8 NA CASSRIGGFGLAGNTIYF TGTGCCAGCAGCCGGATTGGGGGTTTCGGCCTCGCCGGAAACACCATATATTTT
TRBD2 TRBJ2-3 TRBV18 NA CASSPTSGMGTDTQYF TGTGCCAGCTCACCCACTAGCGGGATGGGCACAGATACGCAGTATTTT